This entry lists 13 T cell receptor beta chains sequenced from one sample in a study of T cells after yellow fever vaccination. Using its own MiXCR run on the 5' RACE reads, TCRdb lists one record per CDR3 protein. The sample has around 610,000 distinct CDR3 sequences, around an eighth seen once. This sample comprised PBMCs, obtained on the day of the yellow fever booster vaccination. Receptors were obtained from a man younger than 40 who received the YFV17D yellow fever vaccine.

This clonotype appeared many times. The chain is built from TRBV27 and TRBJ1-5, with D unresolved. The germline V gene encodes CDR1 MNHEY and CDR2 SMNVEV (reference sequence). The CDR3 has 13 residues. V lost 3 bases and J lost 4, with 7 bases in between. CDR3 protein: CASSLGFNQPQHF. In DNA form, the CDR3 reads TGTGCCAGCAGTTTGGGTTTTAATCAGCCCCAGCATTTT.

In its sample, this clonotype was seen a few times. The chain is built from TRBV7-2 and TRBJ2-3; 7 nucleotides line up with TRBD2. This CDR3 comprises 17 residues. CDR1 and CDR2 from the germline V gene are SGHTA and FQGNSA. Losses at the gene ends were 2 bases for V and 6 bases for J; bases not matched to a gene: 14. CDR3 DNA sequence: TGTGCCAGCAGCTTACCCCCACCTCGCGGGAGTTCGGATACGCAGTATTTT. Its protein product is CASSLPPPRGSSDTQYF.

The rearrangement links TRBV10-3 to TRBJ2-7, with TRBD2 matching over 11 bases. CDR3 length equals 14 residues. The germline gives CDR1 ENHRY, CDR2 SYGVKD. The V and J ends lost 6 bases and 3 bases, in that order; junction bases with no gene match: 4. CDR3: CAIRTGTSGYEQYF. CDR3 DNA: TGTGCCATCAGGACCGGGACTAGCGGCTACGAGCAGTACTTC.

This rearrangement joins TRBV4-3 to TRBJ2-4; 13 nucleotides align to TRBD2. Unmatched junction bases numbered 7, after V lost 0 bases and J lost 8 bases. The CDR3 length is 17 residues. Looked up from germline, CDR1 is LGHNA and CDR2 is YSLEER. DNA for the CDR3: TGCGCCAGCAGCCAAGAACTAGCGGGAGGGGTGGTCGACATTCAGTACTTC. As protein: CASSQELAGGVVDIQYF.

This clonotype was counted between two and nine times. V gene TRBV5-5 combines with J gene TRBJ2-7, with a weak D call TRBD1 (5 bases). Germline CDR1 SGHKS, CDR2 YYEKEE (reference sequence). The CDR3 has 14 amino acids. V lost 5 bases, J lost 3 bases, and 15 bases lay in between. Here the CDR3 reads CASRHFDRDYEQYF. The DNA for the CDR3 is TGTGCCAGCAGACACTTCGACAGAGACTACGAGCAGTACTTC.

There are a few counts of this clonotype. This sequence joins TRBV6-2 or TRBV6-3 and TRBJ2-3; a weak D match, TRBD2 (6 bases). V lost 11 bases to trimming and J lost 4 bases, with 13 bases between them. This CDR3 is built from 12 residues. In germline, CDR1 is MNHEY, CDR2 SVGEGT. The CDR3 reads CAGPGESDTQYF. The CDR3 DNA reads TGTGCCGGCCCGGGAGAATCAGATACGCAGTATTTT.

This clonotype came up many times. The genes are TRBV6-1 and TRBJ2-7; tentative D call: TRBD1 (6 bases). The CDR3 is 14 amino acids. Germline lookup yields CDR1 MNHNS and CDR2 SASEGT. V dropped 6 bases and J dropped 7 bases, with 19 bases sitting between them. CDR3: CASRPGTKNGEQYF. The CDR3 region has the DNA TGTGCCAGCAGACCCGGGACAAAGAATGGTGAGCAGTACTTC.

The chain combines TRBV12-3 or TRBV12-4 with TRBJ2-3; D uncertain. The CDR3 runs to 14 residues. Trimming took 2 bases from V and 1 from J, leaving 7 bases between them. The CDR3 is CASSLWAGTDTQYF. The CDR3 nucleotides read TGTGCCAGCAGTTTATGGGCAGGCACAGATACGCAGTATTTT.

The chain uses TRBV20-1 and TRBJ1-5, with D perhaps TRBD1 (5 bases). The CDR3 has 15 residues. The V gene's germline CDR1 is DFQATT and CDR2 SNEGSKA (reference sequence). Trimming took 0 bases from V and 2 from J, leaving 11 bases between them. CDR3 DNA sequence: TGCAGTGCTAGAGACAGGGCTGGGGGCAATCAGCCCCAGCATTTT. It codes for CSARDRAGGNQPQHF.

The CDR3 reads CATSRLNQPQHF. The CDR3 DNA sequence: TGTGCCACCAGCAGGCTGAATCAGCCCCAGCATTTT. The chain employs TRBV15 and TRBJ1-5; D is undetermined. The CDR3 covers 12 residues. Trimming took 3 bases from V and 4 from J, leaving 4 bases between them. CDR1 LNHNV and CDR2 YYDKDF come from the germline V gene (reference sequence).

This clonotype occurred a few times. The chain employs TRBV7-2 and TRBJ2-1, with 10 bases identical to TRBD2. Germline CDR1 and CDR2: SGHTA and FQGNSA. V shed 5 bases, J shed 5 bases, and the junction held 9 bases outside the gene matches. The CDR3 is 16 residues long. The DNA for the CDR3 is TGTGCCAGCAGCGGAATAGCGGGAGGCTGGGACAATGAGCAGTTCTTC. Translated, it gives CASSGIAGGWDNEQFF.

This rearrangement joins TRBV6-1 to TRBJ2-1; D ambiguous. V lost 6 bases and J 10 bases, leaving 16 bases between the germline ends. This CDR3 has 13 amino acids. The germline V gene encodes CDR1 MNHNS and CDR2 SASEGT. This chain's CDR3 is CASRSFLGSEQFF. CDR3 nucleotide sequence: TGTGCCAGCAGATCCTTTTTAGGGTCCGAGCAGTTCTTC.

The chain carries TRBV5-1 and TRBJ2-1; no clear D gene. V was shortened by 7 bases and J by 5 bases, with 4 bases between the two germline ends. The CDR3 contains 10 residues. The germline V gene encodes CDR1 SGHRS and CDR2 YFSETQ. The DNA of the CDR3 is TGCGCCAGCGGAAACAATGAGCAGTTCTTC. This translates into CASGNNEQFF.